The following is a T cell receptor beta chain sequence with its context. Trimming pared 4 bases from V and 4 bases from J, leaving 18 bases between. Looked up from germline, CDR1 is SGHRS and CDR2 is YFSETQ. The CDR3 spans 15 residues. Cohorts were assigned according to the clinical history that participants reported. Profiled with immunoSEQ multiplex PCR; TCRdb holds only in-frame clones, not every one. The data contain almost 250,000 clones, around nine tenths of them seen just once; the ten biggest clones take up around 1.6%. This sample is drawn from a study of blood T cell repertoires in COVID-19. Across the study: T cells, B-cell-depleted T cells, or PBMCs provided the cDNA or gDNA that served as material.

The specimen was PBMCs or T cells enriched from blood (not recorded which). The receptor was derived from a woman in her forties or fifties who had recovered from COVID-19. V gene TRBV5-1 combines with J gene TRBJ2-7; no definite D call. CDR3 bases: TGCGCCAGCAGCCCACGTGAGCCCTCCACTTACGAGCAGTACTTC. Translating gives CASSPREPSTYEQYF. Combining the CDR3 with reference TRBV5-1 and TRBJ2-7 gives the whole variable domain KAGVTQTPRYLIKTRGQQVTLSCSPISGHRSVSWYQQTPGQGLQFLFEYFSETQRNKGNFPGRFSGRQFSNSRSEMNVSTLELGDSALYLCASSPREPSTYEQYFGPGTRLTVT.